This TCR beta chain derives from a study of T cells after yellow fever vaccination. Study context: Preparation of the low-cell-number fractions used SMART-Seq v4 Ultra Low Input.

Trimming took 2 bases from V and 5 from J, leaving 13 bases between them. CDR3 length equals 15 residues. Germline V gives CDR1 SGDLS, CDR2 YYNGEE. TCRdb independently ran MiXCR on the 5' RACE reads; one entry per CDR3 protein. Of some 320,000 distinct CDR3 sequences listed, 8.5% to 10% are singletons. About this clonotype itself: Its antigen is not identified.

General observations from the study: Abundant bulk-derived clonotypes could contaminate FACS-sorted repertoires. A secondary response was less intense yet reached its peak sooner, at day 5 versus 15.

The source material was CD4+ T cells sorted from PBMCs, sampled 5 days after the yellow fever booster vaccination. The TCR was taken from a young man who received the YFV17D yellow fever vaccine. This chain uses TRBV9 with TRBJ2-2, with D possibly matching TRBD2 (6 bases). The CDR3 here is CASSVGGVRTGELFF. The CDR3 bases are TGTGCCAGCAGCGTCGGCGGGGTAAGGACCGGGGAGCTGTTTTTT. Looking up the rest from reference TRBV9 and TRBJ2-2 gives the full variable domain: DSGVTQTPKHLITATGQRVTLRCSPRSGDLSVYWYQQSLDQGLQFLIQYYNGEERAKGNILERFSAQQFPDLHSELNLSSLELGDSALYFCASSVGGVRTGELFFGEGSRLTVL.